Listed below are T cell receptor beta chains from one sample, sequenced in a study of T-cell memory formation after mild COVID-19. TCRdb processed the 5' RACE reads anew with MiXCR; each CDR3 protein has one entry. Among 250,000 to 300,000 distinct CDR3 sequences listed, roughly 15% were seen once. Sequences were obtained from PBMCs or a T cell subset sorted from them (not recorded which). Source of these receptors: a man aged 18 to 29 who had mild COVID-19 (a few samples of this study predate the infection). Cell type and time point are not known. Both conserved end residues are part of each CDR3. A D gene is named only where the DNA matches it firmly. Clone size is not always given. Where it is, it says once, few, many or a class for expanded clones.

>TRBV6-2/TRBV6-3|.|TRBJ1-6|15|.
CASSPGAVSNSPLHF
TGTGCCAGCAGTCCAGGGGCCGTGAGTAATTCACCCCTCCACTTT
>TRBV12-3/TRBV12-4|few|TRBJ1-2|13|.
CASGQRLHYGYTF
TGTGCCAGCGGACAGCGACTACACTATGGCTACACCTTC
>TRBV28|few|TRBJ2-7|12|.
CASRTPTYEQYF
TGTGCCAGCAGGACACCTACCTACGAGCAGTACTTC
>TRBV11-2|few|TRBJ2-7|13|.
CASSPDRSTPQYF
TGTGCCAGCAGCCCCGACAGGTCCACCCCCCAGTACTTC
>TRBV6-4|.|TRBJ2-4|15|TRBD2
CASSDSTSGGAIQYF
TGTGCCAGCAGTGACTCGACTAGCGGGGGGGCCATTCAGTACTTC
>TRBV6-2/TRBV6-3|many|TRBJ2-1|15|TRBD2
CASSYLASGGYQQFF
TGTGCCAGCAGTTACCTGGCTAGCGGGGGATACCAGCAGTTCTTC
>TRBV7-8|.|TRBJ2-7|15|.
CASSLGQGLNYEQYF
TGTGCCAGCAGCTTAGGGCAGGGGCTAAATTACGAGCAGTACTTC
>TRBV4-1|.|TRBJ1-5|14|.
CASSPPGRNQPQHF
TGCGCCAGCAGCCCTCCGGGACGAAATCAGCCCCAGCATTTT
>TRBV5-1|many|TRBJ2-1|12|.
CASSRLVNEQFF
TGCGCCAGCAGCCGCTTGGTCAATGAGCAGTTCTTC
>TRBV7-9|few|TRBJ1-6|12|TRBD1
CATGTANSPLHF
TGTGCCACTGGGACAGCGAATTCACCCCTCCACTTT
>TRBV2|.|TRBJ2-3|16|TRBD1
CASISGGTGLTDTQYF
TGTGCCAGCATTTCTGGAGGGACAGGTCTAACAGATACGCAGTATTTT
>TRBV7-9|.|TRBJ2-6|18|.
CASSLTQTVSSGANVLTF
TGTGCCAGCAGCTTAACCCAGACGGTTAGCTCTGGGGCCAACGTCCTGACTTTC
>TRBV6-5|few|TRBJ2-2|14|.
CASSYAGLTGELFF
TGTGCCAGCAGTTACGCCGGACTCACCGGGGAGCTGTTTTTT
>TRBV19|.|TRBJ2-1|17|.
CASGPGTQNAGYNEQFF
TGTGCCAGCGGGCCCGGGACTCAAAACGCTGGGTACAATGAGCAGTTCTTC
>TRBV6-5|few|TRBJ2-7|14|.
CASSYSGGPQEQYF
TGTGCCAGCAGTTATTCCGGGGGGCCTCAAGAGCAGTACTTC
>TRBV5-1|.|TRBJ2-5|15|TRBD1
CASSFSHRGEETQYF
TGCGCCAGCAGCTTTAGCCACAGGGGGGAAGAGACCCAGTACTTC